Shown below are 7 T cell receptor beta chains from a single sample sequenced in a study of T-cell reconstitution after alpha-beta-depleted transplantation in children. It was with unique molecular identifiers that the TCRbeta library was prepared. MiXCR was run by TCRdb on the PCR reads, yielding one entry per CDR3 protein. This sample has 600,000 to 700,000 distinct CDR3 sequences, with 15% to 20% found just once. The sample in question was PBMCs from the stem cell graft donor, obtained from the stem cell graft. These receptors came from a human donor who donated a stem cell graft to a child with acute myeloid leukemia.

This clonotype was seen a handful of times. V and J are TRBV20-1 and TRBJ2-6; D not certain. V was cut by 6 bases and J by 1 base, with 13 bases left in between. The CDR3 is made up of 15 amino acids. Germline CDR1 reads DFQATT; CDR2 reads SNEGSKA (reference sequence). In DNA, the CDR3 is TGCAGTGCCCTTAGGGCAGGTTCTGGGGCCAACGTCCTGACTTTC. It encodes CSALRAGSGANVLTF.

This chain connects TRBV12-3 or TRBV12-4 to TRBJ1-1, with 7 bases aligning to TRBD1. The CDR3 extends over 18 amino acids. CDR3 DNA: TGTACCTTCAGGGCAGATAGAGGGGGCGCCGGCAGGCACACTGAAGCTTTCTTT. Protein sequence: CTFRADRGGAGRHTEAFF.

The chain is built from TRBV27 and TRBJ2-3, with 10 bases lining up with TRBD2. CDR1 is MNHEY and CDR2 is SMNVEV in the germline V gene (reference sequence). J was trimmed by 2 bases and V by 5 bases; bases with no gene match: 4. The CDR3 covers 15 residues. CDR3 loop: CASSGAGGHTDTQYF. The CDR3 nucleotides read TGTGCCAGCAGTGGAGCGGGGGGGCACACAGATACGCAGTATTTT.

The gene calls are TRBV5-1 and TRBJ1-6; D ambiguous. Germline assignment: CDR1 SGHRS and CDR2 YFSETQ. The CDR3 is made up of 16 amino acids. Deletions cut 4 bases from V and 6 bases from J, with 17 bases between. The CDR3 DNA sequence: TGCGCCAGCAGCAACGCAGAGCTCCGGGTTAATTCACCCCTCCACTTT. Its protein product is CASSNAELRVNSPLHF.

Many counts were recorded for this clonotype. This rearrangement joins TRBV20-1 to TRBJ1-1, with D possibly matching TRBD1 (6 bases). Trimming stripped 3 bases from V and 7 bases from J, with 12 bases between. The CDR3 has 12 residues. Germline V gene data show CDR1 as DFQATT and CDR2 as SNEGSKA (reference sequence). CDR3: CSASEGGVEAFF. The CDR3 DNA reads as TGCAGTGCTAGTGAGGGGGGGGTTGAAGCTTTCTTT.

There are a few counts of this clonotype. DNA of the CDR3: TGCGCCAGCACGCCATCCAGGAGATCGAACACCGGGGAGCTGTTTTTT. As protein: CASTPSRRSNTGELFF. The rearrangement links TRBV5-1 to TRBJ2-2; D is unclear. The CDR3 has 16 residues. The V end was cut by 6 bases, the J end by 0 bases, with 15 bases between. Germline V gene data show CDR1 as SGHRS and CDR2 as YFSETQ. The whole variable domain, filled in from reference TRBV5-1 and TRBJ2-2, reads KAGVTQTPRYLIKTRGQQVTLSCSPISGHRSVSWYQQTPGQGLQFLFEYFSETQRNKGNFPGRFSGRQFSNSRSEMNVSTLELGDSALYLCASTPSRRSNTGELFFGEGSRLTVL.

The chain couples TRBV20-1 to TRBJ2-2, with D possibly matching TRBD1 (5 bases). From germline, CDR1 is DFQATT and CDR2 SNEGSKA (reference sequence). V lost 0 bases, J lost 10 bases, and 9 bases lay in between. CDR3 length: 12 residues. The CDR3 coding sequence is TGCAGTGCTAGAGACAGGGTTGAGGAGCTGTTTTTT. It yields the protein CSARDRVEELFF.